One sample yielded the 26 T cell receptor beta chains listed below, sequenced in a study of blood T cell repertoires in COVID-19. Sequenced by immunoSEQ multiplex PCR; TCRdb stores in-frame clones only, minus some. The top ten hold more than 7.5% of the sample, which has 150,000 to 200,000 clones, 75% to 90% seen once. Sequencing was done on a sample of peripheral blood. Receptor source: an older woman with COVID-19, enrolled during active disease.

This clone has only one observation. The rearrangement joins TRBV7-9 to TRBJ1-5; D is possibly TRBD1 (5 bases). Germline V gene sequence: CDR1 SEHNR, CDR2 FQNEAQ (reference sequence). Trimming left V 4 bases short and J 5 bases short, with 18 bases between. CDR3 length: 16 amino acids. CDR3 sequence (DNA): TGTGCCAGCAGCTCACTGGATGGACACCGCTATCAGCCCCAGCATTTT. Protein sequence: CASSSLDGHRYQPQHF.

The chain links TRBV5-1 to TRBJ2-3, with TRBD1 matching 11 bases. This CDR3 comprises 16 residues. V shed 4 bases and J 1 base; nucleotides not matched to a gene: 5. From germline, CDR1 is SGHRS and CDR2 YFSETQ. CDR3 bases: TGCGCCAGCAGCCCAGTGGGACAGGGGGGCACAGATACGCAGTATTTT. It translates to CASSPVGQGGTDTQYF.

The rearrangement joins TRBV5-1 to TRBJ2-2; 8 bases are shared with TRBD1. The CDR3 covers 17 residues. Trimming took 3 bases from V and 3 from J; bases not matched to a gene: 10. CDR1 SGHRS and CDR2 YFSETQ come from the germline V gene. The CDR3: CASSSTGGRSDTGELFF. CDR3 bases: TGCGCCAGCAGCTCCACAGGGGGTCGGAGCGACACCGGGGAGCTGTTTTTT.

V gene TRBV19 combines with J gene TRBJ1-6; 10 nucleotides line up with TRBD1. The CDR3 runs to 15 residues. CDR1 is LNHDA and CDR2 is SQIVND in the germline V gene (reference sequence). The J segment lost 9 bases and the V segment lost 5 bases, leaving 7 bases of the junction unmatched. This chain's CDR3 is CASSDRDRGGSPLHF. CDR3 DNA sequence: TGTGCCAGTAGTGACCGGGACAGGGGTGGTTCACCCCTCCACTTT.

The V call is TRBV19, the J call TRBJ1-4, with TRBD1 matching over 7 bases. The CDR3 consists of 14 residues. The V and J ends lost 5 bases and 4 bases, in that order; junction bases with no gene match: 4. The V gene's germline CDR1 is LNHDA and CDR2 SQIVND (reference sequence). CDR3 sequence (DNA): TGTGCCAGTAGTGAAACAGGGGTTAATGAAAAACTGTTTTTT. Translating gives CASSETGVNEKLFF. Supplemented by reference TRBV19 and TRBJ1-4, the full variable domain reads DGGITQSPKYLFRKEGQNVTLSCEQNLNHDAMYWYRQDPGQGLRLIYYSQIVNDFQKGDIAEGYSVSREKKESFPLTVTSAQKNPTAFYLCASSETGVNEKLFFGSGTQLSVL.

This clone appeared a few times. In DNA form, the CDR3 reads TGTGCCAGCAGCGTGACAGGGGGCTCTGGAAACACCATATATTTT. It encodes CASSVTGGSGNTIYF. The chain joins TRBV9 to TRBJ1-3; TRBD1 aligns across 9 bases. Germline CDR1 is SGDLS and CDR2 is YYNGEE. V gave up 2 bases and J gave up 0 bases; unmatched junction bases: 0. The CDR3 covers 15 residues.

This rearrangement joins TRBV7-2 to TRBJ2-7, with 7 positions matching TRBD2. CDR3 length: 15 amino acids. The J segment lost 6 bases and the V segment lost 2 bases, leaving 10 bases of the junction unmatched. Germline loops: CDR1 SGHTA, CDR2 FQGNSA. The CDR3 sequence: CASSLKGKWEGEQYF. CDR3 bases: TGTGCCAGCAGCTTAAAAGGGAAGTGGGAGGGCGAGCAGTACTTC.

The rearrangement links TRBV9 to TRBJ2-2, with D maybe TRBD2 (5 bases). In germline, CDR1 is SGDLS, CDR2 YYNGEE. This CDR3 comprises 14 residues. V was clipped by 0 bases and J by 3 bases, with 6 bases between them. The CDR3 nucleotides are TGTGCCAGCAGCGTAGCCGGGGACACCGGGGAGCTGTTTTTT. It yields the protein CASSVAGDTGELFF.

This chain links TRBV19 with TRBJ1-4, with D possibly matching TRBD1 (5 bases). V was trimmed by 4 bases and J by 8 bases, leaving 20 bases between them. This CDR3 spans 16 amino acids. Germline-derived CDR1 and CDR2 are LNHDA and SQIVND (reference sequence). CDR3 region: CASSTWGGENREKLFF. The CDR3 coding sequence is TGTGCCAGTAGTACATGGGGGGGTGAGAACCGGGAAAAACTGTTTTTT.

The chain employs TRBV27 and TRBJ2-7, with D hard to call. CDR1 and CDR2 (germline): MNHEY, SMNVEV (reference sequence). This CDR3 has 13 residues. Deletions cut 3 bases from V and 0 bases from J, with 6 bases between. The CDR3 sequence: CASSFAGSYEQYF. CDR3 DNA sequence: TGTGCCAGCAGTTTCGCCGGCTCCTACGAGCAGTACTTC.

The CDR3 reads CSGKAGTGNHGYTF. The DNA of the CDR3 is TGCAGCGGTAAAGCCGGGACAGGGAACCATGGCTACACCTTC. The gene calls are TRBV29-1 and TRBJ1-2; 9 bases align to TRBD1. The CDR3 loop spans 14 amino acids. Germline V gene lookup returns CDR1 SQVTM and CDR2 ANQGSEA. V lost 7 bases to trimming and J lost 6 bases; unmatched junction nucleotides: 12.

V is TRBV7-2 and J is TRBJ1-3; D is uncertain. The CDR3 loop spans 14 amino acids. Germline CDR1 is SGHTA and CDR2 is FQGNSA. The ends were cut back, 4 bases at V and 4 bases at J, with 11 bases in the middle. The CDR3 sequence: CASSWGGIGNTIYF. CDR3 in DNA: TGTGCCAGCAGCTGGGGAGGGATCGGAAACACCATATATTTT.

The genes are TRBV4-1 and TRBJ2-3; D ambiguous. Germline lookup yields CDR1 MGHRA and CDR2 YSYEKL. Trimming took off 0 bases at V and 4 bases at J, with 20 bases between the two ends. The CDR3 consists of 18 residues. The CDR3 DNA follows: TGCGCCAGCAGCCAAGAAAAGAGCCCTCAGGCCTACCCAGATACGCAGTATTTT. It encodes CASSQEKSPQAYPDTQYF.

The chain links TRBV11-3 to TRBJ2-1; D is perhaps TRBD1 (6 bases). From germline, CDR1 is SGHNT and CDR2 YENEEA. Trimming stripped 0 bases from V and 12 bases from J, with 12 bases between. This CDR3 contains 13 residues. CDR3 sequence (DNA): TGTGCCAGCAGCTTAGAAAAACAGGGCCCGCAGTTCTTC. Its protein is CASSLEKQGPQFF.

This chain joins TRBV29-1 and TRBJ1-1, with D uncertain. The CDR3 contains 11 residues. Germline V gives CDR1 SQVTM, CDR2 ANQGSEA. V was cut by 8 bases and J by 4 bases, with 11 bases left in between. The CDR3 coding sequence is TGCAGCCTCTGGGAGCGCACTGAAGCTTTCTTT. This sequence encodes CSLWERTEAFF.

The sample holds one count of this clone. This chain links TRBV6-5 with TRBJ2-7; D possibly corresponds to TRBD2 (6 bases). Germline V gene data show CDR1 as MNHEY and CDR2 as SVGAGI. V was pared by 10 bases and J by 0 bases, with 10 bases between. The CDR3 covers 12 residues. CDR3 nucleotide sequence: TGTGCCACCGGAGGGATCTCCTACGAGCAGTACTTC. Its protein is CATGGISYEQYF.

A note on this clone: The germline gene is not matched at one end of the junction; a read error may be the cause. This chain uses TRBV4-1 with TRBJ2-3; D perhaps matches TRBD2 (6 bases). CDR1 and CDR2 (germline): MGHRA, YSYEKL. The CDR3 extends over 14 amino acids. The CDR3 here is CASSQGGTRDSPDF. The CDR3 DNA reads TGCGCCAGCAGCCAAGGAGGGACTCGGGACTCTCCAGATTTT.

The chain combines TRBV19 with TRBJ2-1; no clear D. CDR3 length: 13 residues. Germline CDR1 and CDR2: LNHDA and SQIVND (reference sequence). Trimming removed 9 bases at V and 3 bases at J, with 12 bases between. The CDR3 coding sequence is TGTGCCAGCAACCCACCAGGCTACAATGAGCAGTTCTTC. As protein: CASNPPGYNEQFF. The whole variable domain, remainder taken from reference TRBV19 and TRBJ2-1, is DGGITQSPKYLFRKEGQNVTLSCEQNLNHDAMYWYRQDPGQGLRLIYYSQIVNDFQKGDIAEGYSVSREKKESFPLTVTSAQKNPTAFYLCASNPPGYNEQFFGPGTRLTVL.

The chain recombines TRBV6-5 with TRBJ1-4; possible D gene TRBD1, 6 bases. The CDR3 has 15 amino acids. Germline assignment: CDR1 MNHEY and CDR2 SVGAGI. V lost 4 bases, J lost 7 bases, and 16 bases lay in between. The CDR3, as DNA: TGTGCCAGCAGTTCAAACGAGGGGGGGAGTGAAAAACTGTTTTTT. It codes for CASSSNEGGSEKLFF.

The chain links TRBV28 to TRBJ1-5; D remains unclear. The V end lost 3 bases, the J end lost 4 bases, and 22 bases lay between the germline ends. Germline V gene sequence: CDR1 MDHEN, CDR2 SYDVKM. CDR3 length: 18 amino acids. The CDR3 DNA sequence: TGTGCCAGCAGTTTCGGGCTAGGTGGAGGGAGCAATAATCAGCCCCAGCATTTT. Translating it yields CASSFGLGGGSNNQPQHF. The variable domain in full, completed from reference TRBV28 and TRBJ1-5, reads DVKVTQSSRYLVKRTGEKVFLECVQDMDHENMFWYRQDPGLGLRLIYFSYDVKMKEKGDIPEGYSVSREKKERFSLILESASTNQTSMYLCASSFGLGGGSNNQPQHFGDGTRLSIL.

V usage is TRBV9 and J usage is TRBJ1-4, with D possibly matching TRBD1 (5 bases). V was trimmed by 4 bases and J by 5 bases, leaving 12 bases between them. Germline assignment: CDR1 SGDLS and CDR2 YYNGEE. The CDR3 totals 14 residues. This CDR3 is CASSPQVANEKLFF. For the CDR3, the DNA is TGTGCCAGCAGCCCACAGGTTGCCAATGAAAAACTGTTTTTT. Full variable domain (outside the CDR3, taken from reference TRBV9 and TRBJ1-4): DSGVTQTPKHLITATGQRVTLRCSPRSGDLSVYWYQQSLDQGLQFLIQYYNGEERAKGNILERFSAQQFPDLHSELNLSSLELGDSALYFCASSPQVANEKLFFGSGTQLSVL.

Of note for this clone: The same CDR3 is also encoded by other DNA sequences in this sample. The rearrangement links TRBV28 to TRBJ1-2; D is unresolved. The CDR3 is 12 residues long. The germline CDR1 and CDR2 sequences are MDHEN and SYDVKM. V lost 4 bases and J lost 2, with 5 bases in between. The CDR3 nucleotides are TGTGCCAGCAGTTCCTCCAACTATGGCTACACCTTC. Translating it yields CASSSSNYGYTF.

V gene TRBV7-2 combines with J gene TRBJ2-1; 14 bases fit TRBD2. Trimming cost V 9 bases and J 7 bases; bases outside gene matches: 14. The CDR3 length is 17 residues. Germline V CDR1 and CDR2: SGHTA, FQGNSA. CDR3 protein: CARGPRLAGGPINEQFF. The CDR3 DNA reads TGTGCCAGGGGGCCCAGACTAGCGGGAGGGCCAATTAATGAGCAGTTCTTC.

The rearrangement uses TRBV21-1 and TRBJ1-5. TRBV21-1 corresponds to a pseudogene. The CDR3 has 15 amino acids. This chain's CDR3 is CASSLIGGARQPQHF. The CDR3 region has the DNA TGTGCCAGCAGCCTTATCGGGGGGGCGCGTCAGCCCCAGCATTTT.

The V and J genes are TRBV9 and TRBJ1-3; D gene ambiguous. The germline gives CDR1 SGDLS, CDR2 YYNGEE. This CDR3 contains 12 residues. V lost 0 bases and J lost 7, with 5 bases in between. CDR3 amino acids: CASSVDMNTIYF. The DNA for the CDR3 is TGTGCCAGCAGCGTAGACATGAACACCATATATTTT.

Concerning this clone itself: This CDR3 is also generated by other DNA sequences in the sample. The chain carries TRBV27 and TRBJ2-3; D remains ambiguous. CDR1 is MNHEY, CDR2 SMNVEV, per germline (reference sequence). The CDR3 is 12 residues long. V was clipped by 5 bases and J by 2 bases, with 5 bases between them. As DNA, the CDR3 is TGTGCCAGCAGTCCGTCCACAGATACGCAGTATTTT. Translated: CASSPSTDTQYF.